This T cell receptor (beta chain) was recorded in a study of OX40 agonist ivuxolimab in advanced cancers. Study-level background: Patients receiving dose escalation had hepatocellular carcinoma, melanoma, renal cell or head and neck cancer. Notes on the study in general: On average, CD8+ T cells had more expanded clones than CD4+.

Assay used: immunoSEQ multiplex PCR; TCRdb lists only in-frame clones, some missing. Found here are some 77,000 clones, 80% to 90% of them singletons; the top ten hold roughly 6%. On cycle 4 day 1 and cycle 7 day 1, as well as at baseline, blood was sampled. As to this clone: What it binds is unknown.

This TCR was sampled from an adult with an advanced solid tumor such as melanoma, head and neck, liver or kidney cancer. Sample: CD4+ or CD8+ T cells sorted from blood, taken in a trial of the OX40 agonist ivuxolimab.

The CDR3 DNA reads as TGTGCCAGCAGTATCGGGACTGGGGGAGAGACCCAGTACTTC. Amino acid sequence: CASSIGTGGETQYF. The chain is built from TRBV27 and TRBJ2-5; maybe TRBD2 (6 bases). Trimming stripped 5 bases from V and 4 bases from J, with 14 bases between. Germline lookup yields CDR1 MNHEY and CDR2 SMNVEV (reference sequence). The CDR3 totals 14 residues.